This T cell receptor beta chain was observed in a study of T cell responses to AZD1222 COVID-19 vaccine. Overall study results and limits: Seropositive AZD1222 recipients at baseline numbered only five or six. Unmutated variant regions are reportedly targeted by nearly half of spike-specific TCRs. Mostly white British, mostly female donors; authors suggested clonal diversity may be underestimated.

This CDR3 has 14 residues. Germline V gene sequence: CDR1 SEHNR, CDR2 FQNEAQ (reference sequence). V dropped 3 bases and J dropped 5 bases, with 13 bases sitting between them. The assay was immunoSEQ multiplex PCR, and TCRdb's table has in-frame clones only and misses some. The table has just over 150,000 clones, less than 90% seen once. About this clone: Its antigen remains unidentified.

This sample comprised peripheral blood, obtained after recovery from COVID-19. The rearrangement joins TRBV7-9 to TRBJ2-5, with D possibly being TRBD1 (5 bases). The source of this sequence is an adult who had recovered from COVID-19. The DNA of the CDR3 is TGTGCCAGCAGCTTGGGCAGGACAAAGGAGACCCAGTACTTC. Its protein product is CASSLGRTKETQYF.